The rows below give T cell receptor beta chains drawn from one sample of a study of blood T cell repertoires in COVID-19. Clones were read by immunoSEQ multiplex PCR, and TCRdb kept only the in-frame ones, dropping some. The data hold 130,000 or so clones, with 84% observed a single time. The sequenced sample was peripheral blood. These receptors all come from a man aged 25-40 years with COVID-19, enrolled during active disease. The CDR3 runs from the conserved cysteine through the conserved F or W. Each record gives: clone size, D gene, V gene, J gene, CDR3 protein, CDR3 DNA. A D gene is named only where the DNA matches it firmly. Not all rows give a size; the values are once, few, many and, for expanded clones, a class.

clone_size: .
d_call: TRBD1
v_call: TRBV28
j_call: TRBJ2-5
cdr3_aa: CASRLLGGGQTQYF
cdr3_nt: TGTGCCAGCAGATTGCTAGGGGGCGGACAGACCCAGTACTTC

clone_size: .
d_call: .
v_call: TRBV9
j_call: TRBJ2-3
cdr3_aa: CASSIRPDTDTQYF
cdr3_nt: TGTGCCAGCAGCATCCGCCCAGATACAGATACGCAGTATTTT

clone_size: .
d_call: .
v_call: TRBV10-3
j_call: TRBJ2-7
cdr3_aa: CAISEFGGIYEQYF
cdr3_nt: TGTGCCATCAGTGAGTTCGGGGGAATCTACGAGCAGTACTTC

clone_size: .
d_call: .
v_call: TRBV7-8
j_call: TRBJ2-5
cdr3_aa: CASSLSLAPGTQYF
cdr3_nt: TGTGCCAGCAGCCTTTCTTTGGCCCCGGGGACCCAGTACTTC

clone_size: .
d_call: TRBD1
v_call: TRBV4-1
j_call: TRBJ1-5
cdr3_aa: CASRTELGTGGPDFSNQPQHF
cdr3_nt: TGCGCCAGCAGAACGGAGCTTGGGACAGGCGGCCCGGACTTTAGCAATCAGCCCCAGCATTTT

clone_size: .
d_call: TRBD1
v_call: TRBV5-5
j_call: TRBJ1-1
cdr3_aa: CASSFDRGAEAFF
cdr3_nt: TGTGCCAGCAGCTTCGACAGGGGTGCTGAAGCTTTCTTT

clone_size: .
d_call: TRBD1
v_call: TRBV11-2
j_call: TRBJ1-1
cdr3_aa: CASSMHRGNTEAFF
cdr3_nt: TGTGCCAGCAGCATGCACAGGGGTAACACTGAAGCTTTCTTT

clone_size: .
d_call: TRBD1
v_call: TRBV28
j_call: TRBJ2-7
cdr3_aa: CASTAPGQTSSYEQYF
cdr3_nt: TGTGCCAGCACCGCTCCGGGACAGACGAGCTCCTACGAGCAGTACTTC

clone_size: .
d_call: TRBD2
v_call: TRBV18
j_call: TRBJ2-3
cdr3_aa: CASSPSGRNTDTQYF
cdr3_nt: TGTGCCAGCTCACCGAGCGGGAGGAACACAGATACGCAGTATTTT

clone_size: once
d_call: .
v_call: TRBV6-6
j_call: TRBJ2-7
cdr3_aa: CASSFGLQGYEQYF
cdr3_nt: TGTGCCAGCAGTTTTGGACTCCAAGGGTACGAGCAGTACTTC

clone_size: .
d_call: .
v_call: TRBV30
j_call: TRBJ1-5
cdr3_aa: CAWSEPPGNQPQHF
cdr3_nt: TGTGCCTGGAGTGAGCCCCCGGGCAATCAGCCCCAGCATTTT

clone_size: once
d_call: .
v_call: TRBV6-5
j_call: TRBJ2-1
cdr3_aa: CASSSGEGGYNEQFF
cdr3_nt: TGTGCCAGCAGTTCCGGGGAGGGGGGGTACAATGAGCAGTTCTTC

clone_size: .
d_call: .
v_call: TRBV20-1
j_call: TRBJ2-1
cdr3_aa: CSASTPDRNEQFF
cdr3_nt: TGCAGTGCTAGTACCCCTGATCGGAATGAGCAGTTCTTC

clone_size: .
d_call: .
v_call: TRBV2
j_call: TRBJ1-2
cdr3_aa: CASSEAGRYGYTF
cdr3_nt: TGTGCCAGCAGTGAGGCGGGCCGCTATGGCTACACCTTC

clone_size: .
d_call: .
v_call: TRBV10-3
j_call: TRBJ2-7
cdr3_aa: CAIRSEGISYEQYF
cdr3_nt: TGTGCCATCAGGAGTGAGGGAATCTCCTACGAGCAGTACTTC

clone_size: .
d_call: TRBD2
v_call: TRBV5-4
j_call: TRBJ2-1
cdr3_aa: CASSLGGTRHNEQFF
cdr3_nt: TGTGCCAGCAGCTTGGGGGGGACTAGACACAATGAGCAGTTCTTC

clone_size: few
d_call: .
v_call: TRBV6-5
j_call: TRBJ1-2
cdr3_aa: CASSYSPNYGYTF
cdr3_nt: TGTGCCAGCAGTTACTCTCCAAACTATGGCTACACCTTC

clone_size: .
d_call: .
v_call: TRBV6-5
j_call: TRBJ1-2
cdr3_aa: CASSYAGGVYGYTF
cdr3_nt: TGTGCCAGCAGTTACGCGGGAGGAGTCTATGGCTACACCTTC

clone_size: .
d_call: .
v_call: TRBV20-1
j_call: TRBJ2-1
cdr3_aa: CSASKGAPGYEQFF
cdr3_nt: TGCAGTGCTAGTAAAGGGGCCCCAGGGTACGAGCAGTTCTTC

clone_size: few
d_call: TRBD1
v_call: TRBV5-5
j_call: TRBJ2-3
cdr3_aa: CASSSRQGGRLRTDTQYF
cdr3_nt: TGTGCCAGCAGCTCGAGACAGGGGGGACGTCTTCGCACAGATACGCAGTATTTT

clone_size: .
d_call: TRBD1
v_call: TRBV28
j_call: TRBJ1-3
cdr3_aa: CASSLTGQGIATIYF
cdr3_nt: TGTGCCAGCAGTTTAACGGGACAGGGGATCGCCACCATATATTTT

clone_size: few
d_call: .
v_call: TRBV14
j_call: TRBJ2-2
cdr3_aa: CASSQDAGTGELFF
cdr3_nt: TGTGCCAGCAGCCAAGACGCGGGGACCGGGGAGCTGTTTTTT

clone_size: .
d_call: .
v_call: TRBV2
j_call: TRBJ1-5
cdr3_aa: CASREDRFREPQHF
cdr3_nt: TGTGCCAGCAGGGAAGACAGGTTCAGGGAGCCCCAGCATTTT

clone_size: .
d_call: TRBD2
v_call: TRBV30
j_call: TRBJ2-1
cdr3_aa: CAWSPGLRNEQFF
cdr3_nt: TGTGCCTGGAGTCCGGGACTACGGAATGAGCAGTTCTTC

clone_size: .
d_call: TRBD1
v_call: TRBV5-6
j_call: TRBJ1-2
cdr3_aa: CASSPVGQGAGGYTF
cdr3_nt: TGTGCCAGCAGCCCGGTGGGACAGGGGGCGGGTGGCTACACCTTC

clone_size: few
d_call: TRBD1
v_call: TRBV5-7
j_call: TRBJ1-2
cdr3_aa: CASSRDRANYGYTF
cdr3_nt: TGTGCCAGCAGCAGGGACAGGGCCAACTATGGCTACACCTTC

clone_size: .
d_call: TRBD1
v_call: TRBV13
j_call: TRBJ1-1
cdr3_aa: CASKRTGKIEAFF
cdr3_nt: TGTGCCAGCAAGAGGACAGGGAAGATTGAAGCTTTCTTT

clone_size: .
d_call: .
v_call: TRBV15
j_call: TRBJ2-1
cdr3_aa: CATRRGSYNEQFF
cdr3_nt: TGTGCCACCAGAAGGGGCTCCTACAATGAGCAGTTCTTC

clone_size: .
d_call: .
v_call: TRBV18
j_call: TRBJ1-5
cdr3_aa: CASSPTGSDNQPQHF
cdr3_nt: TGTGCCAGCTCACCAACAGGGAGTGACAATCAGCCCCAGCATTTT

clone_size: .
d_call: TRBD1
v_call: TRBV7-2
j_call: TRBJ2-7
cdr3_aa: CASSSSTGVVYEQYF
cdr3_nt: TGTGCCAGCAGCTCCTCGACAGGGGTCGTGTACGAGCAGTACTTC

clone_size: .
d_call: .
v_call: TRBV28
j_call: TRBJ1-1
cdr3_aa: CASSPDTRRPNTEAFF
cdr3_nt: TGTGCCAGCAGTCCAGACACCCGACGGCCCAACACTGAAGCTTTCTTT

clone_size: .
d_call: TRBD1
v_call: TRBV28
j_call: TRBJ1-4
cdr3_aa: CASSPTGGEGEKLFF
cdr3_nt: TGTGCCAGCAGTCCGACAGGGGGAGAGGGTGAAAAACTGTTTTTT

clone_size: .
d_call: .
v_call: TRBV5-6
j_call: TRBJ1-3
cdr3_aa: CASSQGLLSGNTIYF
cdr3_nt: TGTGCCAGCAGCCAGGGACTCCTCTCTGGAAACACCATATATTTT

clone_size: .
d_call: .
v_call: TRBV6-5
j_call: TRBJ1-3
cdr3_aa: CASSSGILDTIYF
cdr3_nt: TGTGCCAGCAGTTCCGGGATCTTGGACACCATATATTTT

clone_size: .
d_call: TRBD1
v_call: TRBV7-9
j_call: TRBJ1-1
cdr3_aa: CASSFQRTGDEAFF
cdr3_nt: TGTGCCAGCAGCTTCCAAAGGACAGGGGATGAAGCTTTCTTT

clone_size: .
d_call: TRBD1
v_call: TRBV19
j_call: TRBJ2-5
cdr3_aa: CASSMGQGAQETQYF
cdr3_nt: TGTGCCAGTAGTATGGGACAGGGGGCCCAAGAGACCCAGTACTTC

clone_size: .
d_call: .
v_call: TRBV30
j_call: TRBJ2-7
cdr3_aa: CARGGEPYEQYF
cdr3_nt: TGTGCGCGTGGAGGGGAACCTTACGAGCAGTACTTC

clone_size: .
d_call: TRBD1
v_call: TRBV2
j_call: TRBJ1-6
cdr3_aa: CASMTRTGGINSPLHF
cdr3_nt: TGTGCCAGCATGACCCGGACAGGGGGCATTAATTCACCCCTCCACTTT

clone_size: .
d_call: TRBD1
v_call: TRBV6-2/TRBV6-3
j_call: TRBJ2-6
cdr3_aa: CASSFRDRALPGANVLTF
cdr3_nt: TGTGCCAGCAGCTTCCGGGACAGGGCTCTCCCTGGGGCCAACGTCCTGACTTTC

clone_size: .
d_call: .
v_call: TRBV6-5
j_call: TRBJ2-1
cdr3_aa: CASSYNTGPYNEQFF
cdr3_nt: TGTGCCAGCAGTTACAACACAGGGCCTTACAATGAGCAGTTCTTC

clone_size: .
d_call: .
v_call: TRBV29-1
j_call: TRBJ1-2
cdr3_aa: CGSRGANYGYTF
cdr3_nt: TGCGGCTCCAGGGGAGCCAACTATGGCTACACCTTC

clone_size: .
d_call: .
v_call: TRBV5-1
j_call: TRBJ2-7
cdr3_aa: CASSLEPRSHEQYF
cdr3_nt: TGCGCCAGCAGCTTGGAGCCTAGGAGCCACGAGCAGTACTTC

clone_size: .
d_call: TRBD2
v_call: TRBV4-2
j_call: TRBJ2-1
cdr3_aa: CASSQDGTSAYNEQFF
cdr3_nt: TGTGCCAGCAGCCAAGATGGGACTAGCGCCTACAATGAGCAGTTCTTC

clone_size: .
d_call: .
v_call: TRBV11-2
j_call: TRBJ2-3
cdr3_aa: CASSLEGRVTLDTQYF
cdr3_nt: TGTGCCAGCAGCTTAGAAGGCAGGGTGACGTTAGATACGCAGTATTTT

clone_size: .
d_call: TRBD2
v_call: TRBV6-1
j_call: TRBJ2-3
cdr3_aa: CASSGGTSGRAGTDTQYF
cdr3_nt: TGTGCCAGCAGTGGAGGGACTAGCGGGAGGGCCGGCACAGATACGCAGTATTTT

clone_size: once
d_call: TRBD1
v_call: TRBV7-6
j_call: TRBJ2-3
cdr3_aa: CASSRDRGQDTQYF
cdr3_nt: TGTGCCAGCAGCCGGGACAGGGGGCAAGATACGCAGTATTTT

clone_size: .
d_call: TRBD2
v_call: TRBV28
j_call: TRBJ2-7
cdr3_aa: CASSHLAGGIYEQYF
cdr3_nt: TGTGCCAGCAGTCACCTAGCGGGCGGGATCTACGAGCAGTACTTC

clone_size: .
d_call: TRBD1
v_call: TRBV14
j_call: TRBJ2-7
cdr3_aa: CASRRTGTYEQYF
cdr3_nt: TGTGCCAGCAGACGGACAGGGACCTACGAGCAGTACTTC

clone_size: .
d_call: .
v_call: TRBV9
j_call: TRBJ1-1
cdr3_aa: CASSVGGEAFF
cdr3_nt: TGTGCCAGCAGCGTAGGCGGAGAAGCTTTCTTT

clone_size: .
d_call: TRBD2
v_call: TRBV12-3/TRBV12-4
j_call: TRBJ2-1
cdr3_aa: CASSPELAGVFF
cdr3_nt: TGTGCCAGCAGTCCTGAACTAGCGGGAGTGTTCTTC

clone_size: .
d_call: .
v_call: TRBV6-2/TRBV6-3
j_call: TRBJ1-2
cdr3_aa: CASSPPNWGNTYNYGYTF
cdr3_nt: TGTGCCAGCAGCCCTCCTAACTGGGGCAATACCTATAACTATGGCTACACCTTC

clone_size: .
d_call: .
v_call: TRBV24-1
j_call: TRBJ2-1
cdr3_aa: CATSGRPPGGPNNEQFF
cdr3_nt: TGTGCCACCAGTGGCCGACCACCCGGAGGGCCAAACAATGAGCAGTTCTTC

clone_size: .
d_call: TRBD1
v_call: TRBV11-2
j_call: TRBJ2-5
cdr3_aa: CASSLGQVVETQYF
cdr3_nt: TGTGCCAGCAGCTTGGGACAGGTAGTGGAGACCCAGTACTTC

clone_size: once
d_call: TRBD1
v_call: TRBV10-3
j_call: TRBJ2-7
cdr3_aa: CAISETTGEYEQYF
cdr3_nt: TGTGCCATCAGTGAAACGACAGGGGAGTACGAGCAGTACTTC

clone_size: .
d_call: TRBD1
v_call: TRBV18
j_call: TRBJ2-7
cdr3_aa: CASSPPRTGAYEQYF
cdr3_nt: TGTGCCAGCTCACCACCGAGGACAGGGGCCTACGAGCAGTACTTC

clone_size: .
d_call: TRBD2
v_call: TRBV7-9
j_call: TRBJ2-7
cdr3_aa: CASSLVPREGQYF
cdr3_nt: TGTGCCAGCAGCTTAGTCCCCAGGGAGGGGCAGTACTTC

clone_size: .
d_call: TRBD1
v_call: TRBV2
j_call: TRBJ1-2
cdr3_aa: CARAQGSSNYGYTF
cdr3_nt: TGTGCCAGAGCACAGGGGTCGTCCAACTATGGCTACACCTTC

clone_size: .
d_call: TRBD1
v_call: TRBV5-4
j_call: TRBJ1-4
cdr3_aa: CASSPGQPNEKLFF
cdr3_nt: TGTGCCAGCAGCCCGGGACAGCCCAATGAAAAACTGTTTTTT

clone_size: .
d_call: TRBD1
v_call: TRBV24-1
j_call: TRBJ1-4
cdr3_aa: CATQDRVNKLFF
cdr3_nt: TGTGCCACCCAGGACAGGGTTAACAAACTGTTTTTT

clone_size: .
d_call: TRBD2
v_call: TRBV7-8
j_call: TRBJ2-3
cdr3_aa: CASSLGGGRADTQYF
cdr3_nt: TGTGCCAGCAGCTTAGGAGGCGGGAGGGCGGATACGCAGTATTTT